This is a list of T cell receptor beta chains from one sample in a study of T cell responses to AZD1222 COVID-19 vaccine. Using immunoSEQ multiplex PCR, the repertoire was profiled, and TCRdb retains in-frame clones only, with some absent. The sample consists of about 130,000 clones, about 86% of them appearing once. The sequenced sample was peripheral blood, obtained on day 0 of AZD1222 vaccination. These receptors originate from an adult in good health. Both conserved end residues are part of each CDR3. The D gene is left open where the match is weak. For some rows the clone size is stated as once, few or many, or as a class when expanded; others skip it.

clone size	D gene	J gene	V gene	CDR3 protein	CDR3 DNA
.	TRBD1	TRBJ2-7	TRBV4-1	CASSQGGPGTGLSYEQYF	TGCGCCAGCAGCCAAGGGGGCCCTGGGACAGGGTTATCCTACGAGCAGTACTTC
.	.	TRBJ1-1	TRBV16	CASSPARGTEAFF	TGTGCCAGCAGCCCAGCGCGGGGGACGGAAGCTTTCTTT
.	.	TRBJ1-5	TRBV5-1	CASSFIPNQPQHF	TGCGCCAGCAGCTTTATCCCCAATCAGCCCCAGCATTTT
.	.	TRBJ1-1	TRBV7-9	CASSLSPGEAEAFF	TGTGCCAGCAGCTTGTCTCCGGGGGAGGCTGAAGCTTTCTTT
.	TRBD1	TRBJ1-5	TRBV5-1	CASSYGTDHQPQHF	TGCGCCAGCAGCTACGGGACAGACCATCAGCCCCAGCATTTT
once	.	TRBJ2-7	TRBV29-1	CSVEDTSQPSYEQYF	TGCAGCGTTGAAGATACTTCCCAACCCTCATACGAGCAGTACTTC
.	.	TRBJ1-2	TRBV19	CASSILLRRSANYGYTF	TGTGCCAGTAGTATCCTCTTACGGCGCAGCGCTAACTATGGCTACACCTTC
few	.	TRBJ1-1	TRBV7-4	CASSWEQGNTEAFF	TGTGCCAGCAGCTGGGAACAGGGGAACACTGAAGCTTTCTTT
.	TRBD1	TRBJ2-7	TRBV5-4	CASSFDPGGDEQYF	TGTGCCAGCAGCTTCGATCCAGGGGGCGACGAGCAGTACTTC
.	.	TRBJ2-6	TRBV28	CASSPVGSFSGANVLTF	TGTGCCTCAAGCCCGGTAGGTTCCTTCTCTGGGGCCAACGTCCTGACTTTC
few	.	TRBJ2-2	TRBV18	CASSLTSGAGELFF	TGTGCCAGCTCTCTCACGTCAGGGGCCGGGGAGCTGTTTTTT
.	TRBD1	TRBJ1-4	TRBV9	CASSADRGREKLFF	TGTGCCAGCAGCGCCGACAGGGGGCGGGAAAAACTGTTTTTT
.	.	TRBJ1-3	TRBV9	CASSVDRAGNTIYF	TGTGCCAGCAGCGTAGACAGGGCGGGAAACACCATATATTTT
.	TRBD1	TRBJ1-2	TRBV5-1	CASRMGQGGGGYTF	TGCGCCAGCAGAATGGGACAGGGGGGAGGTGGCTACACCTTC
.	.	TRBJ1-1	TRBV6-5	CASSSRGGAVEAFF	TGTGCCAGCAGTTCTCGCGGGGGGGCGGTTGAAGCTTTCTTT
.	.	TRBJ1-3	TRBV6-5	CASSPLEYSGNTIYF	TGTGCCAGCAGTCCCCTGGAGTACTCTGGAAACACCATATATTTT
once	.	TRBJ1-2	TRBV4-3	CASSQDRKANYGYTF	TGCGCCAGCAGCCAAGACCGGAAAGCTAACTATGGCTACACCTTC
.	.	TRBJ1-1	TRBV6-2/TRBV6-3	CASSYSIGEGNEAFF	TGTGCCAGCAGTTACTCGATCGGAGAAGGCAATGAAGCTTTCTTT
.	.	TRBJ1-3	TRBV4-3	CASSQDPDMSSGNTIYF	TGCGCCAGCAGCCAAGATCCGGACATGAGCTCTGGAAACACCATATATTTT
once	.	TRBJ1-6	TRBV5-1	CASSFVGPGNSPLHF	TGCGCCAGCAGCTTTGTGGGGCCAGGGAATTCACCCCTCCACTTT
once	.	TRBJ2-1	TRBV4-1	CASSHEGTYSYNEQFF	TGCGCCAGCAGCCATGAAGGGACATACTCCTACAATGAGCAGTTCTTC
.	.	TRBJ1-4	TRBV11-2	CASSSQTEKLFF	TGTGCCAGCAGCTCCCAGACTGAAAAACTGTTTTTT
.	.	TRBJ1-5	TRBV21-1	CASSPPNQPQHF	TGTGCCAGCAGCCCGCCAAATCAGCCCCAGCATTTT
.	.	TRBJ1-5	TRBV19	CASSIPPGPQHF	TGTGCCAGTAGTATCCCCCCGGGCCCCCAGCATTTT
.	TRBD2	TRBJ2-1	TRBV4-2	CASSPSGGASYNEQFF	TGTGCCAGCAGCCCTAGCGGGGGGGCTTCCTACAATGAGCAGTTCTTC
.	TRBD1	TRBJ1-3	TRBV7-9	CASSLAETGHGSGNTIYF	TGTGCCAGCAGCTTAGCCGAGACAGGGCACGGCTCTGGAAACACCATATATTTT
.	.	TRBJ2-1	TRBV10-2	CASSERERAYNEQFF	TGCGCCAGCAGTGAGCGGGAGCGGGCCTACAATGAGCAGTTCTTC
.	.	TRBJ2-5	TRBV7-8	CASSLGFLPQETQYF	TGTGCCAGCAGCTTAGGGTTCTTACCCCAAGAGACCCAGTACTTC